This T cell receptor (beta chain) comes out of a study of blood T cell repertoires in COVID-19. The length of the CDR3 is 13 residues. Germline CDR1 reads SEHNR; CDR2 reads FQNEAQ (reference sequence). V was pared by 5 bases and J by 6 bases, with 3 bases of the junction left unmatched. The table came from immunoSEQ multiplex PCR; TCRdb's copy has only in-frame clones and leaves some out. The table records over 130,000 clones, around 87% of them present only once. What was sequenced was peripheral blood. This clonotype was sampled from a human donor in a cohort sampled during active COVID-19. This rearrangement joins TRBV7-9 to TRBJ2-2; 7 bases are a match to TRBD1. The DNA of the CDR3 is TGTGCCAGCAGCCTTGGACAGGCCGGGGAGCTGTTTTTT. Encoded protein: CASSLGQAGELFF.